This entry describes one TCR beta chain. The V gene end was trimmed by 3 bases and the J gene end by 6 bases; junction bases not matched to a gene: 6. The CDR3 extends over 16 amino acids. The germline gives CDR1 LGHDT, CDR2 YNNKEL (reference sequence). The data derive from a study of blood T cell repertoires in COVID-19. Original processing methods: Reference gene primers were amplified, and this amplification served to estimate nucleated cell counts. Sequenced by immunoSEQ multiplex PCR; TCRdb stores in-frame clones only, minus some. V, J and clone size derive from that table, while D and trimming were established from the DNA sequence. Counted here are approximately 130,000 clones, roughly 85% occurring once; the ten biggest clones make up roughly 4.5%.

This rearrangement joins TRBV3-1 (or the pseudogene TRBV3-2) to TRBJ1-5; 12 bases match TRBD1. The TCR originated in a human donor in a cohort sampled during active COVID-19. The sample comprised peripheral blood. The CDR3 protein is CASSQGDRGLVQPQHF. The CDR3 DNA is TGTGCCAGCAGCCAGGGGGACAGGGGGCTGGTTCAGCCCCAGCATTTT.